This T cell receptor beta chain was documented in a study of cytomegalovirus exposure and HLA in healthy donors. Study in general: An earlier analysis identified more than 90 million unique TCR beta sequences in approximately 170 million T cells. Regarding the study as a whole: According to reports, the classifier identified cytomegalovirus status with high specificity and sensitivity.

The CDR3 runs 13 residues. Germline V gene lookup returns CDR1 MDHEN and CDR2 SYDVKM. V lost 7 bases and J lost 6, with 15 bases in between. A word on this clone: Its specificity is unknown.

Both 60 Vbeta primers and 13 Jbeta primers went into the PCR. Profiling relied on immunoSEQ multiplex PCR, and the TCRdb table lists in-frame clones only, not all of them. In all, the sample yields 200,000 or so clones. This receptor was obtained from a boy younger than 18 in good health and CMV-seronegative. Sequenced input: PBMCs. This rearrangement joins TRBV28 to TRBJ1-2; D not resolved. The chain's CDR3 is CASTPPLGNGYTF. The CDR3 DNA sequence: TGTGCCAGCACCCCCCCCCTAGGAAATGGCTACACCTTC.